These 8 T cell receptor beta chains came from one sample sequenced in a study of shared clonotypes between healthy human individuals. Sequenced by immunoSEQ multiplex PCR; TCRdb stores in-frame clones only, minus some. Of around 510,000 clones in the sample, around 76% were seen once. The material sequenced was PBMCs. All receptors come from a woman aged 40 to 50 in good health. Some clones in this sample may be carry-over from other donors' samples.

The chain couples TRBV5-4 to TRBJ2-2; D gene uncertain. CDR1 and CDR2 (germline): SGHNT, YYREEE (reference sequence). Trimming left V 4 bases short and J 4 bases short, with 8 bases between. The CDR3 sequence is 13 residues long. CDR3 coding DNA: TGTGCCAGCAGCCCGGTTCTCACCGGGGAGCTGTTTTTT. Translating it yields CASSPVLTGELFF.

This clone was seen a single time. The V call is TRBV18, the J call TRBJ2-3; 8 bases are shared with TRBD2. CDR3 size: 16 residues. V was clipped by 2 bases and J by 6 bases; unmatched bases: 10. Germline V gene lookup returns CDR1 KGHSH and CDR2 LQKENI. CDR3 in DNA: TGTGCCAGCTCACCAGGGCAAGCGGGAGAGTGGGATACGCAGTATTTT. Translation gives CASSPGQAGEWDTQYF.

The V gene is TRBV18, the J gene TRBJ1-4; D unclear. Germline CDR1 KGHSH, CDR2 LQKENI. The CDR3 extends over 14 amino acids. V was cut by 5 bases and J by 7 bases, with 14 bases left in between. The CDR3 here is CASSTTPQAEKLFF. The CDR3 DNA follows: TGTGCCAGCTCAACTACTCCCCAGGCTGAAAAACTGTTTTTT.

The chain joins TRBV4-3 to TRBJ1-3, with D hard to call. Germline CDR1 and CDR2: LGHNA and YSLEER. Trimming stripped 0 bases from V and 4 bases from J, with 4 bases between. The CDR3 loop spans 13 amino acids. The CDR3 region has the DNA TGCGCCAGCAGCCAAGATCTGGGAAACACCATATATTTT. Protein: CASSQDLGNTIYF.

This clone was seen more than once but under ten times. This chain connects TRBV5-3 to TRBJ2-1; 11 bases are a match to TRBD2. TRBV5-3 is an open reading frame whose function is uncertain. V lost 0 bases and J lost 2; bases outside the gene matches: 4. The CDR3 is made up of 17 amino acids. Here the CDR3 reads CARSLGRLAGTYNEQFF. CDR3 nucleotide sequence: TGTGCCAGAAGCTTGGGGCGACTAGCGGGGACCTACAATGAGCAGTTCTTC.

V usage is TRBV30 and J usage is TRBJ2-7; weak D call: TRBD2 (5 bases). Germline CDR1 GTSNPN, CDR2 SVGIG (reference sequence). The CDR3 runs to 11 residues. Trimming pared 3 bases from V and 3 bases from J, leaving 6 bases between. CDR3 nucleotides: TGTGCCTGGAGAGGAGGCTACGAGCAGTACTTC. This gives the protein CAWRGGYEQYF.

The chain recombines TRBV6-1 with TRBJ1-1; weak D call: TRBD1 (6 bases). The CDR3 runs 15 residues. Trimming pared 5 bases from V and 5 bases from J, leaving 18 bases between. Germline V gene data show CDR1 as MNHNS and CDR2 as SASEGT. The CDR3 nucleotides are TGTGCCAGCAGTCAGGACAGCCCCCTTCGGACTGAAGCTTTCTTT. Translated, it gives CASSQDSPLRTEAFF.

The V call is TRBV5-1, the J call TRBJ2-7; 12 bases are a match to TRBD2. Germline trimming cut 5 bases from V and 5 bases from J; bases unmatched to any gene: 2. CDR1 and CDR2 (germline): SGHRS, YFSETQ. The CDR3 loop spans 13 amino acids. The CDR3 loop reads CASRTSGSDEQYF. The DNA for the CDR3 is TGCGCCAGCAGGACTAGCGGGAGTGACGAGCAGTACTTC.